This T cell receptor (beta chain) originates from a study of cytomegalovirus exposure and HLA in healthy donors. Study-wide results and limits: The listing of 150 or so TCR beta chains classed them as cytomegalovirus-associated. For presence/absence analyses, sequencing depth was assumed to be roughly uniform across donors.

Trimming cost V 4 bases and J 4 bases, with 8 bases left between them. The CDR3 length is 13 residues. Germline CDR1 SGHDN, CDR2 FVKESK. In regard to this clone: The antigen remains unidentified.

60 Vbeta and 13 Jbeta primers were used in PCR. This table comes from immunoSEQ multiplex PCR, and its TCRdb copy is limited to in-frame clones, with some not included. The top ten clones hold over 1.1% of a sample with over 150,000 clones, approximately 81% of them seen once. This sequence originates from a man aged 18-30 years in good health and CMV-seronegative. The chain couples TRBV14 to TRBJ2-1; no clear D gene. The sequencing input was PBMCs. The CDR3 DNA follows: TGTGCCAGCAGCCCTAAATTTTACAATGAGCAGTTCTTC. It is translated as CASSPKFYNEQFF.